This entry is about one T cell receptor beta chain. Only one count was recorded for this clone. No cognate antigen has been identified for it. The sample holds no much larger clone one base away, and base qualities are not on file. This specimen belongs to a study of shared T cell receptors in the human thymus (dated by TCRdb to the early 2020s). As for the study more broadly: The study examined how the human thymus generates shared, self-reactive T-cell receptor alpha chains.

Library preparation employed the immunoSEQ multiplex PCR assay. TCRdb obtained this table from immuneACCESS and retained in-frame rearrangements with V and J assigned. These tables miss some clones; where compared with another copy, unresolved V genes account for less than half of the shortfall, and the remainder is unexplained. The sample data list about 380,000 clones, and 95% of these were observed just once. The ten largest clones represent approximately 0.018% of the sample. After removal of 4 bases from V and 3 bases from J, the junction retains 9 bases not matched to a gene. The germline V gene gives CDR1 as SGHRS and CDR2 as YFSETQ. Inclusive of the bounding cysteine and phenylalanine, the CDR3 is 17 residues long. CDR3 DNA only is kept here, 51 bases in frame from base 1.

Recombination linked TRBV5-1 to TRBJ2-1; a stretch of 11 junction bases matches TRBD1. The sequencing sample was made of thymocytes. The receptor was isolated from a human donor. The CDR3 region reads CASSGSPGTGGYNEQFF. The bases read TGCGCCAGCAGCGGCTCCCCCGGGACAGGGGGCTACAATGAGCAGTTCTTC.